The clone carrying this T cell receptor beta chain was detected ten times or more. Antigen: not known. CDR1 SNHLY and CDR2 FYNNEI come from the germline V gene. The V gene end was trimmed by 3 bases and the J gene end by 6 bases; junction bases not matched to a gene: 1. The CDR3 extends over 14 amino acids. TCR beta CDR3 regions were amplified from RNA transcripts. Carried out on the TCR CDR3, a first-round RT-PCR used the HTBI primer set. TCRdb recomputed calls from the multiplex PCR reads with MiXCR, one row per CDR3 protein. Of roughly 260,000 distinct CDR3 sequences detected, about 15% appear once; the ten largest clones hold more than 10%. Exclusion followed for patients with uncontrolled infection, other autoimmune disease, pregnancy or lactation. A sample of blood taken at first hyperthyroidism diagnosis preceded any ophthalmopathy symptoms. The sample is drawn from a study of T cells in Graves' hyperthyroidism and ophthalmopathy.

Study observations and caveats: Before onset, by a median of approximately 5.9 months, the model predicted ophthalmopathy.

The sample comprised blood. The chain has TRBV2 and TRBJ2-2; 10 bases line up with TRBD2. This receptor was identified in a woman aged 40 to 50 with Graves' hyperthyroidism that later progressed to Graves' ophthalmopathy. CDR3: CASSDLAGAGELFF. The CDR3 DNA is TGTGCCAGCAGTGACCTAGCGGGGGCCGGGGAGCTGTTTTTT. Complete variable domain (other parts from reference TRBV2 and TRBJ2-2): EPEVTQTPSHQVTQMGQEVILRCVPISNHLYFYWYRQILGQKVEFLVSFYNNEISEKSEIFDDQFSVERPDGSNFTLKIRSTKLEDSAMYFCASSDLAGAGELFFGEGSRLTVL.